This T cell receptor (beta chain) was identified in a study of blood T cells in healthy people across ages. With 0 bases removed from V and 6 bases from J, the gap between germline ends came to 20 bases. This CDR3 is 17 amino acids long. Germline CDR1 and CDR2: LGHNA and YSLEER. Alongside a J-beta primer mix, a sample-barcoded 5' primer served in a second PCR lasting roughly 6 to 11 cycles. Via MiXCR, TCRdb re-called the 5' RACE reads, giving one row per CDR3 protein. The sample has some 1,500,000 distinct CDR3 sequences, approximately 42% seen once; the top ten hold about 3.8%. Sample: blood. V usage is TRBV4-3 and J usage is TRBJ2-5, with D possibly TRBD2 on 6 matching bases. This TCR was recovered from a woman aged 18-29 years in good health. CDR3 sequence (DNA): TGCGCCAGCAGCCAAGATCTGGGGACTTCTCTACTGCAGACCCAGTACTTC. Amino acids: CASSQDLGTSLLQTQYF.